Listed here is a single TCR beta chain. The sample comes from a study of T cells in Graves' hyperthyroidism and ophthalmopathy. CDR1 DFQATT and CDR2 SNEGSKA come from the germline V gene (reference sequence). The V and J ends lost 3 bases and 1 base, in that order; junction bases with no gene match: 8. CDR3 length: 16 amino acids. Using RNA transcripts as the source, TCR beta CDR3 regions were amplified. The TCR CDR3 first-round RT-PCR relied on the HTBI primer set. TCRdb called the multiplex PCR reads again in MiXCR, with one record for every CDR3 protein. The sample comprises roughly 640,000 distinct CDR3 sequences, about a sixth of which are singletons, and approximately 3.5% rests with the top ten.

The sample was blood. The J gene is TRBJ2-5, the V gene TRBV20-1; TRBD2 agrees at 10 bases. The sequence came from a woman aged 40 to 55 with Graves' ophthalmopathy. CDR3 in amino acids: CSARGGTSGIQETQYF. The CDR3 coding sequence is TGCAGTGCTAGGGGGGGTACTAGCGGGATCCAAGAGACCCAGTACTTC.